A selection of T cell receptor beta chains follows, all from one sample in a study of cytomegalovirus exposure and HLA in healthy donors. Profiling relied on immunoSEQ multiplex PCR, and the TCRdb table lists in-frame clones only, not all of them. The sample holds roughly 160,000 clones, approximately 75% seen once. The specimen sequenced was PBMCs. The receptors here all came from a girl between 10 and 17 years old in good health and CMV-seronegative. CDR3s include the opening cysteine and the closing phenylalanine or tryptophan. Fields, in order: J gene, V gene, D gene, clone size, CDR3 DNA, CDR3 protein. The D gene is left open where the match is weak. Some rows mark clone size as missing; the rest say once, few, many or name a class of expanded clone.

TRBJ1-2	TRBV7-6	NA	NA	TGTGCCAGCAGCTTTGAGGCAGGGGTCGGCTACACCTTC	CASSFEAGVGYTF
TRBJ1-4	TRBV11-2	NA	NA	TGTGCCAGCAGCTTAGAGTTTGACAGCTTTAATGAAAAACTGTTTTTT	CASSLEFDSFNEKLFF
TRBJ1-5	TRBV6-5	NA	NA	TGTGCCAGCAGCCCTAATGTAGGGGGCAATCAGCCCCAGCATTTT	CASSPNVGGNQPQHF
TRBJ2-3	TRBV30	NA	once	TGTGCCTGGAGTCCACACAGGGCTGGCACAGATACGCAGTATTTT	CAWSPHRAGTDTQYF
TRBJ2-7	TRBV6-5	TRBD1	NA	TGTGCCAGCAAAGTGGGACAGGGCTCCCTCGAGCAGTACTTC	CASKVGQGSLEQYF
TRBJ2-1	TRBV5-4	TRBD2	NA	TGTGCGAAGGGACTAGCGGGGACCAATGAGCAGTTCTTC	CAKGLAGTNEQFF
TRBJ1-1	TRBV29-1	NA	NA	TGCAGCGCGTCCCCATCCGAGGTGGGGTGGGGCGCTTTCTTT	CSASPSEVGWGAFF
TRBJ2-3	TRBV18	TRBD1	NA	TGTGCCAGCTCACCGACAGGGGGGGACACAGATACGCAGTATTTT	CASSPTGGDTDTQYF
TRBJ1-6	TRBV7-6	NA	few	TGTGCCAGCAGCTTAGCACCAGGGCCCGATAATTCACCCCTCCACTTT	CASSLAPGPDNSPLHF
TRBJ2-3	TRBV19	NA	NA	TGTGCCAGTAGTATACTCGGTATCACAGATACGCAGTATTTT	CASSILGITDTQYF
TRBJ1-5	TRBV18	TRBD1	NA	TGTGCCAGCTCAGCCGGGACAGGGGATCAGCCCCAGCATTTT	CASSAGTGDQPQHF
TRBJ2-1	TRBV15	TRBD1	NA	TGTGCCACCAGCAGCTGGACAGGGGTCAATGAGCAGTTCTTC	CATSSWTGVNEQFF
TRBJ2-7	TRBV5-1	TRBD1	few	TGCGCCAGCAGCGACAAGGGGACAGGGGTCTACGAGCAGTACTTC	CASSDKGTGVYEQYF
TRBJ2-5	TRBV2	NA	NA	TGTGCCAGCAGTACGACAGTCCAAGAGACCCAGTACTTC	CASSTTVQETQYF
TRBJ2-7	TRBV9	NA	NA	TGTGCCAGCAGCCTATACCACTACGAGCAGTACTTC	CASSLYHYEQYF
TRBJ1-1	TRBV9	NA	NA	TGTGCCAGCAGCCCCCAGGGTGTATGGGCCCCTGAAGCTTTCTTT	CASSPQGVWAPEAFF
TRBJ1-3	TRBV19	NA	few	TGTGCCAGCTTAACGCGGGTCGACGGAAACACCATATATTTT	CASLTRVDGNTIYF
TRBJ1-3	TRBV30	TRBD1	few	TGTGCCTGGAGTGTATCCGGGACAGTCTCTGGAAACACCATATATTTT	CAWSVSGTVSGNTIYF
TRBJ2-3	TRBV5-1	NA	NA	TGCGCCAGCAGCATAGGAGAGACCTTACACACAGATACGCAGTATTTT	CASSIGETLHTDTQYF
TRBJ2-1	TRBV30	TRBD2	few	TGTGCCTGGGTTCCCATGGCGGGGGGAGAGTACAATGAGCAGTTCTTC	CAWVPMAGGEYNEQFF
TRBJ1-2	TRBV4-2	NA	NA	TGTGCCAGCAGAGGTGAGCGTCGCCTGACTGTTCGGAACTATGGCTACACCTTC	CASRGERRLTVRNYGYTF
TRBJ2-4	TRBV7-9	NA	NA	TGTGCCAGCAGCTTGGGCCAGCCCCAGTACTTC	CASSLGQPQYF
TRBJ2-1	TRBV7-3	NA	NA	TGTGCCAGCAGCCCCGGCCTGGGGCTATTGAATGAGCAGTTCTTC	CASSPGLGLLNEQFF
TRBJ1-4	TRBV6-1	TRBD1	NA	TGTGCCGGCAAGGGGGCTGCTAATGAAAAACTGTTTTTT	CAGKGAANEKLFF